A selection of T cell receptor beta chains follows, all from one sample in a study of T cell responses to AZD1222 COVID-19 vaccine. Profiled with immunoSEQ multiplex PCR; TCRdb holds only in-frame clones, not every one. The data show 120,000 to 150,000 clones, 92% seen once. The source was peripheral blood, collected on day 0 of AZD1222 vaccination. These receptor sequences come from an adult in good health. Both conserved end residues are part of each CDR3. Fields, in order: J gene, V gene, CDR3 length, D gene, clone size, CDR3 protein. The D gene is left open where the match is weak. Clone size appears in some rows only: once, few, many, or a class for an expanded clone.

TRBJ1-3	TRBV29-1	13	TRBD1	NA	CSVETGSGNTIYF
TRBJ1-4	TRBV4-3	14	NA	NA	CASSQFVQIEKLFF
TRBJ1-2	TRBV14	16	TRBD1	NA	CASSQGPGQGFYGYTF
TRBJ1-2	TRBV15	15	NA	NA	CATSRDLGVVTGYTF
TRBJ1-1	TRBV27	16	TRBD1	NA	CASSLVRGTGGTEAFF
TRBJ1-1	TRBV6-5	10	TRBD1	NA	CASRQGSAFF
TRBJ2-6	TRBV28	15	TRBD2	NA	CASRIRGAGANVLTF
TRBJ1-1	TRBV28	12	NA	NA	CASSIEGRKAFF
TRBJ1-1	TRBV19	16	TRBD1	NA	CASSIGWAGGPTEAFF
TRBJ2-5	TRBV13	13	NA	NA	CASSGPGPETQYF
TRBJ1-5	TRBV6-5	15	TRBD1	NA	CATQTRGTFNQPQHF
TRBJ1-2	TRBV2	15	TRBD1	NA	CASSPGQGANYGYTF
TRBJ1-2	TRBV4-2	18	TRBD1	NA	CASSQENPGTGPNYGYTF
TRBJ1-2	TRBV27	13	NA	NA	CASSLRPSYGYTF
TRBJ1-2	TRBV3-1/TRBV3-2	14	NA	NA	CASSHDIPGGGYTF
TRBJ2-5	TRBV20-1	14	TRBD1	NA	CSASPGQGVGTQYF
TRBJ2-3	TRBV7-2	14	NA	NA	CASSSLTYTDTQYF
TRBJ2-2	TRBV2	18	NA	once	CASSEALGGPANTGELFF
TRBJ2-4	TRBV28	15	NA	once	CASSPRAVAKNIQYF
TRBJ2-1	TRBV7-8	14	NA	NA	CASSLGLAGNEQFF
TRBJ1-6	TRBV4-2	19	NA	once	CASSQESVLYSSYNSPLHF
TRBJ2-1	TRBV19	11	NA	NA	CASRRGGEQFF
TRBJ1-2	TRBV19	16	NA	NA	CASNAPFTGSNYGYTF
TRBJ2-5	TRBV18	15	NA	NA	CASELRTAKQETQYF
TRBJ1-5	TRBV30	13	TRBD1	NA	CALEEGAGQPQHF
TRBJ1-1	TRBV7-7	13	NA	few	CASSSQLNTEAFF
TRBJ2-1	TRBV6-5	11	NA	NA	CASTRGGAQFF
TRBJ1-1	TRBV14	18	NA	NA	CASSQDGPPRIFDTEAFF
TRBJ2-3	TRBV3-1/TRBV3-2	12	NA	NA	CASSQVKETQYF
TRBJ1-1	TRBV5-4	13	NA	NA	CASSSRAATEAFF
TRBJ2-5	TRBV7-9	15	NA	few	CASSLGAWDQETQYF
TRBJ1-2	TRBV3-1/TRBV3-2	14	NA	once	CASSQDLGARGYTF
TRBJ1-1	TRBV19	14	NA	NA	CASSPSGTNTEAFF
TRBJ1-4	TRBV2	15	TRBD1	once	CASSPFGTENEKLFF
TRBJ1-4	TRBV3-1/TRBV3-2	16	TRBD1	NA	CASSQLGTGANEKLFF
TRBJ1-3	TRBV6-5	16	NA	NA	CASSYSWGASGNTIYF
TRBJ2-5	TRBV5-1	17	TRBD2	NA	CASSSGLAGVGGETQYF
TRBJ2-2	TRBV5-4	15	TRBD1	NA	CASSTRQGVTGELFF
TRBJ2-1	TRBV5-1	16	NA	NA	CASRTQPGLNYNEQFF
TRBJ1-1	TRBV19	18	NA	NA	CASSLGLEAMYGGTEAFF
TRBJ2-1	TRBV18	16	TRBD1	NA	CASSPLGQGSYNEQFF
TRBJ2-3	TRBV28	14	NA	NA	CASIGSGSTDTQYF
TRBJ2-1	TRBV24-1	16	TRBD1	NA	CATSDRDRGRYNEQFF
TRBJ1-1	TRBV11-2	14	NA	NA	CASSLDPSGTEAFF
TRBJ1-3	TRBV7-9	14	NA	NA	CASSLDGQPNTIYF
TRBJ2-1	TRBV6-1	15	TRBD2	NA	CASSEVSGTYNEQFF
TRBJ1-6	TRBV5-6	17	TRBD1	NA	CASSLFLGQGLNSPLHF
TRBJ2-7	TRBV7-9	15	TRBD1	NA	CASSSPGTGAYEQYF
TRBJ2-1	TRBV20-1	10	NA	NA	CSARFNEQFF
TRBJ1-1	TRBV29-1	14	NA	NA	CSVTSNLGNTEAFF
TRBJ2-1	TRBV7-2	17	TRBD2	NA	CASSLAATSGLGDEQFF
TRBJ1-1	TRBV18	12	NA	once	CASSLTETEAFF
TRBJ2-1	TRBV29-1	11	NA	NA	CSVLDSSEAFF
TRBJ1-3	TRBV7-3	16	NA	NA	CASSPTGGVKGNTIYF
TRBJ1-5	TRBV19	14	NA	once	CASTSRGGDQPQHF